This T cell receptor beta chain is drawn from a study of OX40 agonist ivuxolimab in advanced cancers. Study background: A male proportion of 70% to 90% was recorded, with mean age approximately 57 years and range 23 to 79.

Produced via immunoSEQ multiplex PCR; TCRdb's table is partial and in-frame only. The sample records under 45,000 clones, roughly four fifths being singletons. This clone has just a few counts. The antigen remains unidentified. V lost 4 bases and J lost 2, with 4 bases in between. CDR1 SGHAT and CDR2 FQNNGV come from the germline V gene. The CDR3 spans 12 residues. Study observations and caveats: There was clonal expansion of CD4+ and CD8+ blood T cells by week 6 at 0.1 to 3.0 mg/kg.

The material sequenced was CD4+ or CD8+ T cells sorted from blood, taken in a trial of the OX40 agonist ivuxolimab. This chain joins TRBV11-2 and TRBJ2-3; D is unresolved. The TCR was taken from an adult with an advanced solid tumor such as melanoma, head and neck, liver or kidney cancer. The CDR3 loop is CASSSYTDTQYF. CDR3 nucleotide sequence: TGTGCCAGCAGCTCCTACACAGATACGCAGTATTTT.